Listed below are T cell receptor beta chains from one sample, sequenced in a study of blood T cell repertoires in COVID-19. The protocol was immunoSEQ multiplex PCR, while the TCRdb copy is restricted to in-frame clones and leaves out a portion. The sample includes under 75,000 clones, about 90% of them seen just once. Sequencing was carried out using peripheral blood. The receptors were sampled from a human donor in a cohort sampled during active COVID-19. Each CDR3 is given with its conserved first and last residue.

V	J	CDR3
TRBV27	TRBJ1-6	CASSMSSNSPLHF
TRBV28	TRBJ2-5	CASRTSGKYQETQYF
TRBV11-2	TRBJ2-1	CASSYHGGRARNEQFF
TRBV6-8	TRBJ1-2	CASSSGTGPRWGYTF
TRBV7-6	TRBJ1-1	CASSPGQGAVVVTEAFF
TRBV27	TRBJ1-3	CASSVRKPTFSGNTIYF
TRBV7-9	TRBJ2-7	CASSETSGNPYEQYF
TRBV18	TRBJ2-7	CASSLGQGTYEQYF
TRBV6-5	TRBJ1-2	CASSLTANYGYTF
TRBV28	TRBJ2-7	CASSLELAGDIYF